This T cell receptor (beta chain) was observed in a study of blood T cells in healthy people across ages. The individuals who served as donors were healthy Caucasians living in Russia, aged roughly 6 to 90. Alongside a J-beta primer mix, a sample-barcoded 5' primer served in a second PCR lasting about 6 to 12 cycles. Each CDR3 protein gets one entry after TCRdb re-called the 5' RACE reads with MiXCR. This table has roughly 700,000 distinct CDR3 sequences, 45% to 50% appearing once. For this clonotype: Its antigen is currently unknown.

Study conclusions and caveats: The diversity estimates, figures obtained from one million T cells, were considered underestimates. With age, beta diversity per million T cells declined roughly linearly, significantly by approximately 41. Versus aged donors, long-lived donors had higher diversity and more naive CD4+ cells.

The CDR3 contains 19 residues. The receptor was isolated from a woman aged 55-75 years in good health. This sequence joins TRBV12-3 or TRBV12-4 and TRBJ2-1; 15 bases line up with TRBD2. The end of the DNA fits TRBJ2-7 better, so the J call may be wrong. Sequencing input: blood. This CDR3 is CASTNGGTSGRLSYNEQYF. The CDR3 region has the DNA TGTGCCAGCACCAACGGGGGGACTAGCGGGAGGCTGTCCTACAATGAGCAGTACTTC.